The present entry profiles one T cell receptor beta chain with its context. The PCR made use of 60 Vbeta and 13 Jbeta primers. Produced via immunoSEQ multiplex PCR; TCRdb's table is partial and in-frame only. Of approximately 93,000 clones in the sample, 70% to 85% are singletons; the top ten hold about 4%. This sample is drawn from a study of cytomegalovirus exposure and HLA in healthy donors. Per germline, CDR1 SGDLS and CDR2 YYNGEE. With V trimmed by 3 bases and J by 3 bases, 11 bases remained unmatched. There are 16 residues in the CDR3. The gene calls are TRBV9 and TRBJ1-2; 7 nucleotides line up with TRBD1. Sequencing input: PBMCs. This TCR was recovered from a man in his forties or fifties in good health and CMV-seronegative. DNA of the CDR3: TGTGCCAGCAGCGCAATGACCAGGGGGTATGACTATGGCTACACCTTC. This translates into CASSAMTRGYDYGYTF.